The rows below give T cell receptor beta chains drawn from one sample of a study of T cell repertoires in cytomegalovirus infection. These receptors have no identified antigens. TCRdb re-analysed the reads in MiXCR, keeping a single row per CDR3 protein. The profile shows hundreds of thousands of distinct CDR3 sequences, approximately 42% of them singletons. The starting material was cultured PBMCs, obtained from culture after CMV antigen stimulation. These receptors were obtained from a human donor in good health (CMV status not recorded). Some clones in this sample may be carry-over from other donors' samples. CDR3s include the opening cysteine and the closing phenylalanine or tryptophan. The order of the fields is V gene, D gene, J gene, clone size, CDR3 DNA, CDR3 protein. A D gene is named only where the DNA matches it firmly. The size entry is marked missing in some rows and otherwise reads once, few, many or a size class.

V: TRBV6-5
D: TRBD1
J: TRBJ1-1
size: once
DNA: TGTGCCAGCAGTGCCAGGGGGGGTTTGGACACTGAAGCTTTCTTT
CDR3: CASSARGGLDTEAFF

V: TRBV7-9
D: .
J: TRBJ1-2
size: few
DNA: TGTGCCAGCAGCTTAGACGCAGCCTCCTATGGCTACACCTTC
CDR3: CASSLDAASYGYTF

V: TRBV15
D: TRBD2
J: TRBJ2-3
size: .
DNA: TGTGCCAGCCAGCGGGGGGGCACCAATACGCAGTATTTT
CDR3: CASQRGGTNTQYF

V: TRBV12-3/TRBV12-4
D: .
J: TRBJ2-7
size: .
DNA: TGTGCCAACCCAAACCTATGGGGAAGGAACGAGCAGTACTTC
CDR3: CANPNLWGRNEQYF

V: TRBV7-9
D: TRBD2
J: TRBJ2-2
size: once
DNA: TGTGCCAGCAGGCGGGATGGTCTAGCGGGCACCGGGGAGCTGTTTTTT
CDR3: CASRRDGLAGTGELFF

V: TRBV6-1
D: .
J: TRBJ2-3
size: .
DNA: TGTGCCAGCAGGTCAGGGGTGGTAACGCAGTATTTT
CDR3: CASRSGVVTQYF

V: TRBV7-3
D: TRBD2
J: TRBJ2-5
size: once
DNA: TGTGCCAGCAGCACAGTCCACGGGGGGGCACGCGAGACCCAGTACTTC
CDR3: CASSTVHGGARETQYF

V: TRBV7-2
D: TRBD2
J: TRBJ2-1
size: .
DNA: TGTGCCAGCAGCTTAGCGGCTAGCGGGGGGGTCCAGCAGTTCTTC
CDR3: CASSLAASGGVQQFF

V: TRBV20-1
D: .
J: TRBJ2-7
size: once
DNA: TGCAGTGCTGTAGATGGGGAGAAGTCAGCAAGGGGCGAGCAGTACTTC
CDR3: CSAVDGEKSARGEQYF

V: TRBV29-1
D: TRBD1
J: TRBJ1-1
size: .
DNA: TGCAGCGTTGAAGATCGGAGACAGGGGGCGTTGGACACTGAAGCTTTCTTT
CDR3: CSVEDRRQGALDTEAFF

V: TRBV7-9
D: TRBD2
J: TRBJ2-1
size: .
DNA: TGTGCCACTTCCGGGACTAGCGGGACTAGCTCCTACAATGAGCAGTTCTTC
CDR3: CATSGTSGTSSYNEQFF

V: TRBV7-8
D: TRBD1
J: TRBJ1-2
size: many
DNA: TGTGCCAGCAGCCCCTTGACAGGGGGCGACTATGGCTACACCTTC
CDR3: CASSPLTGGDYGYTF

V: TRBV2
D: .
J: TRBJ2-3
size: .
DNA: TGTGCCAGCAGCCCGACAGTTAGCACAGATACGCAGTATTTT
CDR3: CASSPTVSTDTQYF

V: TRBV6-2/TRBV6-3
D: TRBD2
J: TRBJ2-6
size: .
DNA: TGTGCCAGCAGCCCCCGACTAGCGGCTTCTCTGGGGTCCAACGTCCTGACTTTC
CDR3: CASSPRLAASLGSNVLTF

V: TRBV6-2/TRBV6-3
D: TRBD1
J: TRBJ1-6
size: .
DNA: TGTGCCAGCAGACGACAGGGATTGTATTCACCCCTCCACTTT
CDR3: CASRRQGLYSPLHF

V: TRBV7-8
D: .
J: TRBJ1-4
size: .
DNA: TGTGCCAGCAGCTTAGTGTCGCATGAAAAACTGTTTTTT
CDR3: CASSLVSHEKLFF

V: TRBV5-4
D: .
J: TRBJ1-6
size: .
DNA: TGTGCCAGCAGACTGGACGGCGAGTCACCCCTCCACTTT
CDR3: CASRLDGESPLHF

V: TRBV11-2
D: .
J: TRBJ2-5
size: .
DNA: TGTGCCAGCAGCCCTATTACTAGGGGGGAGACCCAGTACTTC
CDR3: CASSPITRGETQYF

V: TRBV7-8
D: .
J: TRBJ2-3
size: many
DNA: TGTGCCAGCAGCTTAGGACATATAGGCACAGATACGCAGTATTTT
CDR3: CASSLGHIGTDTQYF

V: TRBV6-1
D: .
J: TRBJ1-2
size: .
DNA: TGTGCCAGCAGCCAATACCTAAGGGCGGATCTCACTGGAGGCTACACCTTC
CDR3: CASSQYLRADLTGGYTF

V: TRBV11-1
D: TRBD1
J: TRBJ2-1
size: .
DNA: TGTGCCAGCAGGACATCCGGGACAGTAAGGAATGAGCAGTTCTTC
CDR3: CASRTSGTVRNEQFF

V: TRBV6-8
D: .
J: TRBJ1-4
size: .
DNA: TGTGCCAGCAGAACATGGCGGGTGAATGAAAAACTGTTTTTT
CDR3: CASRTWRVNEKLFF

V: TRBV7-2
D: TRBD1
J: TRBJ2-4
size: few
DNA: TGTGCCAGCAGCAGAGCTTCAGGGGGCGACGCCAAAAACATTCAGTACTTC
CDR3: CASSRASGGDAKNIQYF

V: TRBV19
D: TRBD1
J: TRBJ2-1
size: few
DNA: TGTGCCAGTAGTGGACAGGCCGGTGGGTACAATGAGCAGTTCTTC
CDR3: CASSGQAGGYNEQFF

V: TRBV7-2
D: TRBD2
J: TRBJ2-7
size: .
DNA: TGTGCCAGCAGCTTAAGGGGGGGTCTAGCGGGGCCTCCCTTCTACGAGCAGTACTTC
CDR3: CASSLRGGLAGPPFYEQYF

V: TRBV7-8
D: .
J: TRBJ2-2
size: few
DNA: TGTGCCAGCAGCGGGTACAGGAACACCGGGGAGCTGTTTTTT
CDR3: CASSGYRNTGELFF

V: TRBV2
D: TRBD2
J: TRBJ2-1
size: .
DNA: TGTGCCAGCAGGACTACCCCGCACGGGAGGGAGGAGCAGTTCTTC
CDR3: CASRTTPHGREEQFF

V: TRBV10-2
D: TRBD1
J: TRBJ2-3
size: .
DNA: TGCGCCAGGCGAACATGGACAGGGAGTTCGCCAGATACGCAGTATTTT
CDR3: CARRTWTGSSPDTQYF

V: TRBV7-9
D: TRBD1
J: TRBJ2-5
size: few
DNA: TGTGCCAGCAGCCCGGAGACCGGGACAGGGAGTAGGGAGACCCAGTACTTC
CDR3: CASSPETGTGSRETQYF

V: TRBV7-8
D: .
J: TRBJ2-7
size: .
DNA: TGTGCCAGCAGCTTAGCGCAGTCCCCCTACGAGCAGTACTTC
CDR3: CASSLAQSPYEQYF

V: TRBV4-1
D: .
J: TRBJ1-1
size: .
DNA: TGCGCCAGCAGCCACATCTCAATCGGGACAAGCACTGAAGCTTTCTTT
CDR3: CASSHISIGTSTEAFF

V: TRBV5-4
D: .
J: TRBJ1-1
size: few
DNA: TGTGCCAGCAGCTTGGTTCGAACAACGGGGGCTGAAGCTTTCTTT
CDR3: CASSLVRTTGAEAFF

V: TRBV7-7
D: TRBD2
J: TRBJ2-1
size: .
DNA: TGTGCCAGCAGCTTGTCGGGGGGACACAATGAGCAGTTCTTC
CDR3: CASSLSGGHNEQFF

V: TRBV7-6
D: .
J: TRBJ2-5
size: .
DNA: TGTGCCAGCAGCCCTGAGATGTGGGAGACCCAGTACTTC
CDR3: CASSPEMWETQYF

V: TRBV7-2
D: .
J: TRBJ1-1
size: few
DNA: TGTGCCAGCAGCTTTCGGGGGGGGGACACTGAAGCTTTCTTT
CDR3: CASSFRGGDTEAFF

V: TRBV3-1
D: .
J: TRBJ1-4
size: few
DNA: TGTGCCAGCAGCCAGCAAAGGGTAGGAACTAATGAAAAACTGTTTTTT
CDR3: CASSQQRVGTNEKLFF

V: TRBV5-1
D: TRBD2
J: TRBJ2-2
size: few
DNA: TGCGCCAGCAGCTTGGGGGCTAGCGGGAGCGACACCGGGGAGCTGTTTTTT
CDR3: CASSLGASGSDTGELFF

V: TRBV7-2
D: .
J: TRBJ1-6
size: few
DNA: TGTGCCAGCAGTCCAAGGCAAGCTGGCTCCTATAATTCACCCCTCCACTTT
CDR3: CASSPRQAGSYNSPLHF

V: TRBV5-4
D: TRBD2
J: TRBJ2-3
size: .
DNA: TGTGCCAGCAGCTTGGCCGTCGGGGGGGCCGGCACAGATACGCAGTATTTT
CDR3: CASSLAVGGAGTDTQYF

V: TRBV4-3
D: .
J: TRBJ2-2
size: once
DNA: TGCGCCAGCAGCCTCGCGGAGGGTCTGAACACCGGGGAGCTGTTTTTT
CDR3: CASSLAEGLNTGELFF

V: TRBV4-1
D: .
J: TRBJ2-3
size: few
DNA: TGCGCCAGCAGCCGGGGGTCGGCGACTTCTAGCACAGATACGCAGTATTTT
CDR3: CASSRGSATSSTDTQYF

V: TRBV7-2
D: TRBD1
J: TRBJ2-6
size: .
DNA: TGTGCCAGCAGATTTCCGACAGGGGATGGGGCCAACGTCCTGACTTTC
CDR3: CASRFPTGDGANVLTF

V: TRBV4-3
D: TRBD2
J: TRBJ2-2
size: .
DNA: TGCGCCAGCAGCCAAGAGCGGAGCGGGGCTGGGGCCGGGGAGCTGTTTTTT
CDR3: CASSQERSGAGAGELFF

V: TRBV7-6
D: TRBD2
J: TRBJ2-5
size: .
DNA: TGTGCCAGCACCGACCCGGCTAGCGGGAGGGTAGGGGAGACCCAGTACTTC
CDR3: CASTDPASGRVGETQYF

V: TRBV7-2
D: .
J: TRBJ1-2
size: .
DNA: TGTGCCAGCAGCACCAATAGGGCCTATGGCTACACCTTC
CDR3: CASSTNRAYGYTF